This section outlines one TCR beta chain sequence together with its context. Its antigen remains unidentified. No base quality values were provided; no much bigger clone lies one nucleotide off. The cohort comprised 670 or so healthy bone marrow donors. At the time of sampling, every cohort member was nominally healthy, though immune exposures that went unrecorded were likely present. The donor tested CMV seropositive and was one of the 289 seropositive cohort members. Every donor gave a peripheral blood sample, and the peripheral blood mononuclear cells from that sample were used for TCR beta sequencing. Genomic DNA extraction from the blood cell samples was performed with the Qiagen DNeasy Blood Extraction Kit. These data originate in a study of cytomegalovirus exposure and HLA in healthy donors (dated by TCRdb to the late 2010s). For context, the study as a whole: In an earlier analysis of 587 of the donors, 250 to 350 Gb of sequence data and approximately 100 million unique TCR beta sequences from about 180 million T cells were reported. Typing coverage varied by locus: about 620-630 donors for A, B, C, DRB1 and DQB1; 522 for DQA1; about 570 for DPA1; fewer than 480 for DPB1. Rather than using new phenotypic data, the later analysis identified candidate immune exposures from TCR beta sequences and from how often those sequences occurred across donors. A later genetic analysis used genome-wide SNP genotypes for about 60% of the roughly 700 donors, treating that subset as a discovery cohort. Of the 300 to 500 genotyped donors, approximately 81% were placed in the genetic ancestry cluster associated with self-reported Caucasian donors. Alongside the repertoire data, information on donor age, sex, ethnicity and CMV serostatus was compiled. Besides the first cohort of roughly 660 subjects, a separate validation cohort made up of over a hundred different subjects was used. About five DR-DQ haplotypes were treated as single units for association and clustering because of strong linkage in the cohort. A later analysis re-examined previously published TCR beta repertoires from more than 600 donors and added high-resolution HLA genotyping to investigate patterns of TCR occurrence. The T cell repertoires of roughly 660 subjects were profiled by immunosequencing and related to cytomegalovirus serostatus. All discovery cohort repertoires had been generated using a single sequencing platform. The study was designed to test whether signatures of past pathogen exposure could be identified by cataloging public T cell receptors. Among roughly 400 genotyped donors of the cohort, an average of approximately 200,000 unique TCR beta nucleotide sequences was sequenced per donor, of which about 19% were non-productive. To predict cytomegalovirus infection status, the study brought together high-throughput TCR immunosequencing, statistical association of individual TCRs with disease status, and machine learning. HLA typing included class I and class II loci at four-digit resolution. An early release that covered more than 550 HLA-typed donors contained approximately 300 gigabases of sequencing data and around 85 million unique TCR sequences. To decide whether each TCR beta V gene segment behaved as functional or pseudogenic, an earlier analysis of approximately 600 of the donors relied on high-throughput TCR beta sequencing. Study-wide findings and limitations: A later analysis found that TCR association rates varied across HLA loci, with DRB1 alleles showing the most associated TCRs and HLA-C alleles the fewest. The authors suggested that the approach could potentially be generalized to other disease states and immunological phenotypes. Because the 87-base-pair reads could not distinguish some IMGT-functional V segments, including TRBV6-2 and TRBV6-3, those segments were excluded. Most TCR sequences were observed very rarely across donors, whereas some public TCRs were present in many individuals. At a false discovery rate of 0.05, a later analysis linked roughly 17,000 TCR beta sequences to specific HLA alleles. A group of highly shared sequence variants was considered likely to be a technical artifact of the sequencing pipeline. An earlier analysis of some 590 of the donors showed that most TCR beta V segments appeared in productive rearrangements either about 87% or about 30% of the time, which broadly matched IMGT annotations. Seventeen rarely observed V segments, including chromosome 9 orphons, were excluded from the earlier analysis of a few hundred of the donors because counts were too low. A further reported finding was that TCR beta sequences accurately predicted the HLA-A and HLA-B alleles for most subjects in the first cohort. Because HLA typing was unavailable for some donors at each locus, only the typed subset was used in association tests. The study gave a list of about 150 TCR beta chains associated with cytomegalovirus. The only immune exposure information available for the cohort was CMV serostatus. Most CMV-associated TCR beta chains appeared to be HLA-restricted in a later analysis, and the HLA associations seemed to be driven largely by CMV exposure. A later genetic analysis reported fewer N-insertions in productive TCRs among donors in an Asian-associated ancestry cluster than the roughly 700-donor mean. When HLA alleles, especially DR and DQ, strongly co-occurred, attributing TCR associations to individual alleles was difficult. Presence/absence analyses assumed roughly uniform sequencing depth across donors, an assumption that may not hold. The classifier was reported to diagnose cytomegalovirus status with high specificity and sensitivity in both the original and validation cohorts. Linkage disequilibrium might explain the correlated functional status among segregating V segments, but an unknown experimental factor could not be excluded. Compared with equally common non-associated chains, HLA-associated TCR beta chains in a later analysis were more clonally expanded and had lower generation probabilities. Several of the top co-occurrence clusters appeared to be linked to parvovirus B19, influenza, CMV and Epstein-Barr virus, according to a later analysis. In a later genetic analysis, a missense DCLRE1C variant was associated with V-gene and J-gene trimming of TCR beta chains, and the association was replicated in an independent cohort. In vitro tests confirmed that three of the cytomegalovirus-associated TCR beta chains recognize cytomegalovirus antigens. The cohort was sequenced for TCR beta chains only, and without alpha or paired-chain data the features that could be detected were limited.

The junction shows trimming of 4 bases on V and 0 bases on J, and the gene matches do not reach 6 bases of it. Reading the germline V gene gives CDR1 SGHRS and CDR2 YFSETQ. Reading from cysteine to phenylalanine, the CDR3 counts 16 amino acids. Only the CDR3 DNA stays, 48 bases, in frame from base 1. Library preparation used the immunoSEQ multiplex PCR assay. For the multiplex PCR, a mixture combining 60 forward primers for TCR Vbeta segments and 13 reverse primers for TCR Jbeta segments was used. A multiplex PCR assay on genomic DNA amplified the CDR3 region of rearranged TCR beta genes. Amplified TCR beta libraries were sequenced as 87-base-pair reads on the Illumina HiSeq System. From the authors' description of their analysis: A later analysis counted 65 million to 90 million unique TCR beta chains across the 666 repertoires, and 10 million to 12 million of these chains were shared by at least two donors. Raw reads were error-corrected and collapsed into unique sequences with a nearest-neighbor algorithm that merged closely related sequences to remove PCR and sequencing errors. CDR3 sequences were aligned to IMGT reference sequences to assign V, D and J gene segments. For a sequence to be retained, a match of at least six nucleotides was required to both a V gene segment and a J gene segment. Rearrangements were called productive when the CDR3 lacked stop codons and stayed in frame with V and J; all others were non-productive. CDR3 was defined by IMGT convention, running from the second conserved V-encoded cysteine to the conserved J-encoded phenylalanine. The earlier analysis of 587 of the donors excluded sequences that lacked an unambiguous match to a single V gene segment. An earlier analysis of a few hundred of the donors classified V segments as functional when productive rearrangements were above 56.7% and as segregating when the standard deviation between donors was above 5%. A statistical classification framework was developed to diagnose cytomegalovirus status using the catalog of TCR beta chain sequences. In a later analysis, V and J genes were assigned by comparing TCR nucleotide sequences against IMGT/GENE-DB human TR gene sequences. Using the TCRdist pipeline, a later analysis assigned CDR3 sequences along with most-parsimonious VDJ recombination scenarios. A later analysis defined each TCR beta chain by its CDR3 amino acid sequence plus V-gene family, and excluded reads lacking a unique V-gene family. In a later analysis, 550 to 650 highly shared, low-generation-probability nucleotide sequences were removed to address suspected cross-contamination and a sequencing artifact. A later analysis calculated a clonal expansion index for each public chain from normalized within-repertoire ranks of inferred template counts. In a later analysis, generation probabilities were computed using a VDJ recombination model fitted to out-of-frame rearrangements, and the results were checked against IGoR. Hypergeometric tests were used in a later analysis to score TCR-TCR, TCR-HLA and TCR-CMV co-occurrence, with a repertoire-size bias correction applied to the TCR pairs. To estimate false discovery rates, a later analysis permuted the HLA or CMV assignments 20 times. In a later analysis, co-occurring TCRs were grouped using DBSCAN, with TCRdist sequence similarity added in when clustering inside HLA-allele-positive subsets. Repertoires with fewer than 30,000 or more than 120,000 public chains were left out of co-occurrence clustering, as were several repertoires with anomalous nucleotide sharing. The table was pulled from immuneACCESS by TCRdb, which kept in-frame rearrangements only. Such tables lose some clones; where checked, under half of the loss comes from unresolved V genes, and the rest has no known cause. V, J and clone size are those of that table, while D and trimming were read from the DNA. The sample profile shows about 210,000 clones; around 86% of them were found once. The ten largest make up roughly a tenth of the sample.

Sequencing input: PBMCs. This TCR was sampled from a woman between 50 and 59 years old in good health and CMV-seropositive. Recombination linked TRBV5-1 to TRBJ1-4; 7 nucleotides in the junction match TRBD1. The DNA sequence is as follows: TGCGCCAGCAGCCCTGGGACAGTCCCAACTAATGAAAAACTGTTTTTT. Translation gives CASSPGTVPTNEKLFF. This CDR3, with the reference TRBV5-1 and TRBJ1-4 proteins standing in past its ends, gives the full variable domain KAGVTQTPRYLIKTRGQQVTLSCSPISGHRSVSWYQQTPGQGLQFLFEYFSETQRNKGNFPGRFSGRQFSNSRSEMNVSTLELGDSALYLCASSPGTVPTNEKLFFGSGTQLSVL.